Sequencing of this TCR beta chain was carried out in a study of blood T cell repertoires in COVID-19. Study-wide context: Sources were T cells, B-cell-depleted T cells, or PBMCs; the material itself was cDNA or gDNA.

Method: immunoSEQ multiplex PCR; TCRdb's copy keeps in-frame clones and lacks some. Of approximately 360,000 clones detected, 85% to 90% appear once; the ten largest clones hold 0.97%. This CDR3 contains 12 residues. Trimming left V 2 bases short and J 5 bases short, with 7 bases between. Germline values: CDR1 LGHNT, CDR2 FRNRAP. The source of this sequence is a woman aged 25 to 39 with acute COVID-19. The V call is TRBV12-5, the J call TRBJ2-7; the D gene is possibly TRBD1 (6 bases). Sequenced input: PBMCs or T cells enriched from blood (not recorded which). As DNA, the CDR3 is TGTGCTAGTGGTTTGCAGGGGAACGAGCAGTACTTC. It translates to CASGLQGNEQYF. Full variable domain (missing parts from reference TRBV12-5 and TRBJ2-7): DARVTQTPRHKVTEMGQEVTMRCQPILGHNTVFWYRQTMMQGLELLAYFRNRAPLDDSGMPKDRFSAEMPDATLATLKIQPSEPRDSAVYFCASGLQGNEQYFGPGTRLTVT.